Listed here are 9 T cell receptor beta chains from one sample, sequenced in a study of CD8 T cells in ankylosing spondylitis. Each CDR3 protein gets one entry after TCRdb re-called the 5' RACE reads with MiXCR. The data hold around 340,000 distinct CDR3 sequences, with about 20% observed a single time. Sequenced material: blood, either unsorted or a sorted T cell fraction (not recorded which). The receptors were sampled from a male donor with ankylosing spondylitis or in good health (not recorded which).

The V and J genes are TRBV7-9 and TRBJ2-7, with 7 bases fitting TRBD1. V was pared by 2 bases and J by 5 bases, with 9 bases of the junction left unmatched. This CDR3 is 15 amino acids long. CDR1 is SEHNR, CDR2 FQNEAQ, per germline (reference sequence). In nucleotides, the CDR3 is TGTGCCAGCAGCTTAAGTTCGGGACAGTCCGACGAGCAGTACTTC. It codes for CASSLSSGQSDEQYF. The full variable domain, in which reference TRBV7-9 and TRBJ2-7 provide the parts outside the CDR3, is DTGVSQNPRHKITKRGQNVTFRCDPISEHNRLYWYRQTLGQGPEFLTYFQNEAQLEKSRLLSDRFSAERPKGSFSTLEIQRTEQGDSAMYLCASSLSSGQSDEQYFGPGTRLTVT.

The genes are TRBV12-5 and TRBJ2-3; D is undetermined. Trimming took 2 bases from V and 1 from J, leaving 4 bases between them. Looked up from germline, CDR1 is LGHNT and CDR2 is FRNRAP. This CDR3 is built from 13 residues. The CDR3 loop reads CASGLLGTDTQYF. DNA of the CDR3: TGTGCTAGTGGTTTGTTGGGCACAGATACGCAGTATTTT. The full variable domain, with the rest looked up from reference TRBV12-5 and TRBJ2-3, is DARVTQTPRHKVTEMGQEVTMRCQPILGHNTVFWYRQTMMQGLELLAYFRNRAPLDDSGMPKDRFSAEMPDATLATLKIQPSEPRDSAVYFCASGLLGTDTQYFGPGTRLTVL.

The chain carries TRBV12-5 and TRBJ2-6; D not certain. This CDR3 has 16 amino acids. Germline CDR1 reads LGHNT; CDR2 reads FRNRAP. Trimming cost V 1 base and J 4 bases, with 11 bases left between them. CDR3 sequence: CASGLDLNSGANVLTF. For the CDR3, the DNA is TGTGCTAGTGGTTTGGATTTAAATTCAGGGGCCAACGTCCTGACTTTC.

The DNA of the CDR3 is TGCAGCGTTGTCCCCTTAGCGGGGCGTTCCACAGATACGCAGTATTTT. Translation: CSVVPLAGRSTDTQYF. This sequence joins TRBV29-1 and TRBJ2-3; 8 bases agree with TRBD2. Germline trimming cut 4 bases from V and 2 bases from J; bases unmatched to any gene: 11. The CDR3 extends over 16 amino acids. Germline-derived CDR1 and CDR2 are SQVTM and ANQGSEA.

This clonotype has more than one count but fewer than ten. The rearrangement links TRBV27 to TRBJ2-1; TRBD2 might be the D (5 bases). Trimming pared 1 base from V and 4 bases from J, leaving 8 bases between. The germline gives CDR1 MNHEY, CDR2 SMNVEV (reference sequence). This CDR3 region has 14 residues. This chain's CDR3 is CASSLYSDYNEQFF. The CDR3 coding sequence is TGTGCCAGCAGTTTATATAGCGATTACAATGAGCAGTTCTTC.

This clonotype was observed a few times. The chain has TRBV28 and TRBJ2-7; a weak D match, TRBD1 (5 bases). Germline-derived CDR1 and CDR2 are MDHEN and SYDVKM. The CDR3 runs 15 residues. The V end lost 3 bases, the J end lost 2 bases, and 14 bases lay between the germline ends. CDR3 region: CASSFTDTTTYEQYF. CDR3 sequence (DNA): TGTGCCAGCAGTTTCACGGACACGACAACCTACGAGCAGTACTTC. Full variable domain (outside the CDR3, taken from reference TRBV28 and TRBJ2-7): DVKVTQSSRYLVKRTGEKVFLECVQDMDHENMFWYRQDPGLGLRLIYFSYDVKMKEKGDIPEGYSVSREKKERFSLILESASTNQTSMYLCASSFTDTTTYEQYFGPGTRLTVT.

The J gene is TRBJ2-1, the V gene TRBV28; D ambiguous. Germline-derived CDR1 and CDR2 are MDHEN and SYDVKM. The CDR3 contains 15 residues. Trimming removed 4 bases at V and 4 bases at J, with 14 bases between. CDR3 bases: TGTGCCAGCAGTTCGCCGCGCCGCAAGTACAATGAGCAGTTCTTC. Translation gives CASSSPRRKYNEQFF.

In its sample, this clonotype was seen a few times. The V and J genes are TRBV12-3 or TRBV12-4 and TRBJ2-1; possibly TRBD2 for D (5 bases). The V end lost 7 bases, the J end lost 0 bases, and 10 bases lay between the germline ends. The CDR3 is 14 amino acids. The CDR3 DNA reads TGTGCCAGCAACGCTGGGAGCTCCTACAATGAGCAGTTCTTC. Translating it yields CASNAGSSYNEQFF.

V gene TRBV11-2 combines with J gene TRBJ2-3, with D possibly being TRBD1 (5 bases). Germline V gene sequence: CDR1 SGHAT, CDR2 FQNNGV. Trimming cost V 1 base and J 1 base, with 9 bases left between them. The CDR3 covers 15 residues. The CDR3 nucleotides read TGTGCCAGCAGCTTAGCTTCCAGGGGCACAGATACGCAGTATTTT. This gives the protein CASSLASRGTDTQYF. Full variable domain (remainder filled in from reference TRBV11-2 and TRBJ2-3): EAGVAQSPRYKIIEKRQSVAFWCNPISGHATLYWYQQILGQGPKLLIQFQNNGVVDDSQLPKDRFSAERLKGVDSTLKIQPAKLEDSAVYLCASSLASRGTDTQYFGPGTRLTVL.